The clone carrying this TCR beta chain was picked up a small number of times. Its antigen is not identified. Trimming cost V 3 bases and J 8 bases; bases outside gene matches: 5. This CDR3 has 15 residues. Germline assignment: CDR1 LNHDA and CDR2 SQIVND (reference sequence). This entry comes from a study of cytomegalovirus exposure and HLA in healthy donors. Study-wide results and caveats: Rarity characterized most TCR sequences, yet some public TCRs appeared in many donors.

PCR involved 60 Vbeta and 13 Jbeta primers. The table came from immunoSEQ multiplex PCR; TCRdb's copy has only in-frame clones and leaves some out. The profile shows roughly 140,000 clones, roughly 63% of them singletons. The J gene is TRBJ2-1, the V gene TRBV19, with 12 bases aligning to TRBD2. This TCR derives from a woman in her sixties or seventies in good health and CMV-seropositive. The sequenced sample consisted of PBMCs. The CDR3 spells CASSIRLAGVHEQFF. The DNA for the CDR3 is TGTGCCAGTAGTATTAGACTAGCGGGAGTCCATGAGCAGTTCTTC. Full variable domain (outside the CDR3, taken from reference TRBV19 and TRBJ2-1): DGGITQSPKYLFRKEGQNVTLSCEQNLNHDAMYWYRQDPGQGLRLIYYSQIVNDFQKGDIAEGYSVSREKKESFPLTVTSAQKNPTAFYLCASSIRLAGVHEQFFGPGTRLTVL.